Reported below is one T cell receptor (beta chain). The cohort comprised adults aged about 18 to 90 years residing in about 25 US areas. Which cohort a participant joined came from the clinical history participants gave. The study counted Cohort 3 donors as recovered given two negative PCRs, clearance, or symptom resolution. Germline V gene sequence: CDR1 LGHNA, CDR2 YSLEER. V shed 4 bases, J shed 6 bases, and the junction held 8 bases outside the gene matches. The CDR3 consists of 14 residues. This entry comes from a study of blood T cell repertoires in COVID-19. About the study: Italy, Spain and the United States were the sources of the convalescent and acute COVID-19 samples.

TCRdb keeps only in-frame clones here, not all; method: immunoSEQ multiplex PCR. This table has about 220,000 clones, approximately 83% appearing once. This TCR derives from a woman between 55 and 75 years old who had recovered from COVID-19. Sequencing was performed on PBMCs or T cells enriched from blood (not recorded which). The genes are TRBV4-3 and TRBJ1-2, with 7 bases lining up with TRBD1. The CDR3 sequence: CASSPNDREDGYTF. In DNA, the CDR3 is TGCGCCAGCAGCCCCAACGACAGGGAAGATGGCTACACCTTC.